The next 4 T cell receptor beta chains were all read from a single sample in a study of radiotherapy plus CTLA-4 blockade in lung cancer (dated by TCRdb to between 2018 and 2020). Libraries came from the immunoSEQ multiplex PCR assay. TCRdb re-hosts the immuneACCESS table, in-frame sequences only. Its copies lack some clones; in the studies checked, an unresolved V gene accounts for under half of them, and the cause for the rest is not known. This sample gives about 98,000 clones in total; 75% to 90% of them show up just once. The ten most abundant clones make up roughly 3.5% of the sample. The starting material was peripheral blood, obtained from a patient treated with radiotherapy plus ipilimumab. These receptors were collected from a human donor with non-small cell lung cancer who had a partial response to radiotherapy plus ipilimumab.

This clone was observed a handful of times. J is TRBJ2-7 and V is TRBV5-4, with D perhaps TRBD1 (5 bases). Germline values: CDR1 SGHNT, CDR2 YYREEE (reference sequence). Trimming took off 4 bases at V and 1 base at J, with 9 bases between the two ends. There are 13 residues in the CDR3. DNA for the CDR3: TGTGCCAGCAGCCCGGACATTTCCTACGAGCAGTACTTC. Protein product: CASSPDISYEQYF.

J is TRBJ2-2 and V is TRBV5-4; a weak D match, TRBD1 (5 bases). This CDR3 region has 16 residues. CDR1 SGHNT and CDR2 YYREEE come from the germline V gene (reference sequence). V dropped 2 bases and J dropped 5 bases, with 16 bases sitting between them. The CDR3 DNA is TGTGCCAGCAGCTTACTCCAGGGTTTTAATACCGGGGAGCTGTTTTTT. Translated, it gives CASSLLQGFNTGELFF. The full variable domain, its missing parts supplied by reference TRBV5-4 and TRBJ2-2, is ETGVTQSPTHLIKTRGQQVTLRCSSQSGHNTVSWYQQALGQGPQFIFQYYREEENGRGNFPPRFSGLQFPNYSSELNVNALELDDSALYLCASSLLQGFNTGELFFGEGSRLTVL.

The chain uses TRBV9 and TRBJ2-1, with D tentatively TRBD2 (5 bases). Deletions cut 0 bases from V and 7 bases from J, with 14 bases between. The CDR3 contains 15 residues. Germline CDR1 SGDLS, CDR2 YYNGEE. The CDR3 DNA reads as TGTGCCAGCAGCGTAGACCCGCGGACGGGGAATGAGCAGTTCTTC. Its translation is CASSVDPRTGNEQFF.

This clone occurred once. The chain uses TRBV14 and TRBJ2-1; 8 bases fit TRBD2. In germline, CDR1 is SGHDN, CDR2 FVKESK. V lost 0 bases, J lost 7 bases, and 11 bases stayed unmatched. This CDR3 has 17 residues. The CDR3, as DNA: TGTGCCAGCAGCCAAGATCGAGCGGGAGTGTCGGGGAATGAGCAGTTCTTC. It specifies CASSQDRAGVSGNEQFF. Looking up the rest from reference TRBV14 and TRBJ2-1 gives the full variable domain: EAGVTQFPSHSVIEKGQTVTLRCDPISGHDNLYWYRRVMGKEIKFLLHFVKESKQDESGMPNNRFLAERTGGTYSTLKVQPAELEDSGVYFCASSQDRAGVSGNEQFFGPGTRLTVL.